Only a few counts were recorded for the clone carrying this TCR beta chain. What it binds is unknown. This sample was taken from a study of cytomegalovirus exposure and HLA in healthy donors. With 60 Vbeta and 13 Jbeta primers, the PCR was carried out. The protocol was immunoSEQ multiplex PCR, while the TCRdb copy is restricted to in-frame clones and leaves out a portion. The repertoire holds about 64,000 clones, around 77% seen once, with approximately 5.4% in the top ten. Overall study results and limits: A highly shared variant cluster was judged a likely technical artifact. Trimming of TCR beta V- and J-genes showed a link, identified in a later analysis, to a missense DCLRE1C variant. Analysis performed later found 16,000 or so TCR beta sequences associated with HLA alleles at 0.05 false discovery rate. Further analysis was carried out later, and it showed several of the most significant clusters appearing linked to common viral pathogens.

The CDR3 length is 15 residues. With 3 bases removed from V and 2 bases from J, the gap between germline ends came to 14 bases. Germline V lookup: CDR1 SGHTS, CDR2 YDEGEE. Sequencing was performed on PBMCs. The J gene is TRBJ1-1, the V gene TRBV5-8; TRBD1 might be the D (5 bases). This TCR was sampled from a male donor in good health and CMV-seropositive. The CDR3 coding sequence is TGTGCCAGCAGCTACCACGGGACTGCAAACACTGAAGCTTTCTTT. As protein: CASSYHGTANTEAFF.